This is a list of T cell receptor beta chains from one sample in a study of T cell repertoires in cytomegalovirus infection. One entry per CDR3 protein, called by TCRdb with MiXCR from the reads. The sample lists about 180,000 distinct CDR3 sequences; approximately 15% were seen once. Sequenced: PBMCs. The receptors shown here come from a human donor in good health (CMV status not recorded). Some clones in this sample may be carry-over from other donors' samples. Each CDR3 is given with its conserved first and last residue. Some rows have no size entry. The others give once, few or many, or a class for an expanded clone.

>few|TRBV29-1|TRBJ2-6
CSVDPPGANVLTF
>-|TRBV10-3|TRBJ2-3
CAISATSGSGFGDTQYF
>many|TRBV28|TRBJ2-6
CASTRDRYNSGANVLTF
>many|TRBV10-3|TRBJ2-7
CAISEQGYEQYF
>many|TRBV7-2|TRBJ1-1
CASGQGVNTEAFF
>many|TRBV7-3|TRBJ2-3
CASSQKPGRGSADTQYF
>few|TRBV6-4|TRBJ1-2
CASSDDSGYGYTF
>many|TRBV7-3|TRBJ2-1
CASSLTSKGNNEQFF
>many|TRBV9|TRBJ1-1
CASSHSEAGQTEAFF
>few|TRBV12-3/TRBV12-4|TRBJ2-1
CASSEQGVSYNEQFF
>few|TRBV24-1|TRBJ2-3
CATSDFGRGDTQYF
>-|TRBV20-1|TRBJ2-5
CSARDPGDRQETQYF
>-|TRBV6-2/TRBV6-3|TRBJ1-2
CASSYGGADYGYTF
>many|TRBV7-2|TRBJ2-7
CASSQGDRGIYEQYF
>few|TRBV18|TRBJ2-6
CASSPPGDSGANVLTF
>many|TRBV4-2|TRBJ1-2
CASSQDEGNYGYTF
>many|TRBV7-2|TRBJ2-7
CASELGPYEQYF
>few|TRBV6-4|TRBJ1-3
CASSEEIGNTIYF